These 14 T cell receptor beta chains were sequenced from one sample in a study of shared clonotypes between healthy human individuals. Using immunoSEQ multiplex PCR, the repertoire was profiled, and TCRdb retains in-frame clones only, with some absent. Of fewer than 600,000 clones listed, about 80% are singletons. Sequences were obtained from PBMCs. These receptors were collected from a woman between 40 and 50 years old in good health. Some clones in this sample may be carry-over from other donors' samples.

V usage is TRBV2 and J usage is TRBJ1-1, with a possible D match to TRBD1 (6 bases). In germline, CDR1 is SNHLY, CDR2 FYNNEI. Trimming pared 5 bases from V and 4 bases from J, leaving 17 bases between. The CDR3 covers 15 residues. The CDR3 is CASSYEQGRTTEAFF. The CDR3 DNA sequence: TGTGCCAGCAGTTATGAACAGGGCAGGACCACTGAAGCTTTCTTT.

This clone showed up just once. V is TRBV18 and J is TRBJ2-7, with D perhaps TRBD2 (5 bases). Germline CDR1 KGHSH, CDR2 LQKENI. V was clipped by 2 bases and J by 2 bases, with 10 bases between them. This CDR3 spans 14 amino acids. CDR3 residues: CASSPSRDTYEQYF. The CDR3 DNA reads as TGTGCCAGCTCACCATCCCGGGATACCTACGAGCAGTACTTC.

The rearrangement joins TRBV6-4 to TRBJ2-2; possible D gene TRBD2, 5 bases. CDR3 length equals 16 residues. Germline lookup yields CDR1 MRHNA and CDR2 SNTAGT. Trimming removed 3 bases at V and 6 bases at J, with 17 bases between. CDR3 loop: CASSDELTSTAGELFF. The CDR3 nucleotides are TGTGCCAGCAGTGATGAGCTTACTAGTACCGCCGGGGAGCTGTTTTTT.

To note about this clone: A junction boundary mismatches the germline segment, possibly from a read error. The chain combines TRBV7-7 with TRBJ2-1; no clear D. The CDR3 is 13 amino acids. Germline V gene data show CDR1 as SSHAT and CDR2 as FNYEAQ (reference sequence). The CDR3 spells CASSKSQYNEQFF. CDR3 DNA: TGTGCTAGCAGCAAATCCCAATACAATGAGCAGTTCTTC. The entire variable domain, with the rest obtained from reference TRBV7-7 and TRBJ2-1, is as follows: GAGVSQSPRYKVTKRGQDVTLRCDPISSHATLYWYQQALGQGPEFLTYFNYEAQPDKSGLPSDRFSAERPEGSISTLTIQRTEQRDSAMYRCASSKSQYNEQFFGPGTRLTVL.

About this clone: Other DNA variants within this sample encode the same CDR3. The CDR3: CASSPTGATEAFF. CDR3 coding DNA: TGTGCCAGCTCACCAACAGGGGCCACTGAAGCTTTCTTT. The genes are TRBV18 and TRBJ1-1, with TRBD1 identical over 7 bases. Germline V gene sequence: CDR1 KGHSH, CDR2 LQKENI. J was trimmed by 4 bases and V by 2 bases; bases with no gene match: 1. This CDR3 contains 13 residues.

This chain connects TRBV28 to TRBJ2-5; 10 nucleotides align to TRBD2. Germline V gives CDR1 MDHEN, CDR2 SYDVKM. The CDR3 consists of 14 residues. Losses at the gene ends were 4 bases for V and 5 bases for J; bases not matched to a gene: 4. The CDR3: CASSSSLAGETQYF. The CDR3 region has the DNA TGTGCCAGCAGTTCCTCACTAGCGGGGGAGACCCAGTACTTC.

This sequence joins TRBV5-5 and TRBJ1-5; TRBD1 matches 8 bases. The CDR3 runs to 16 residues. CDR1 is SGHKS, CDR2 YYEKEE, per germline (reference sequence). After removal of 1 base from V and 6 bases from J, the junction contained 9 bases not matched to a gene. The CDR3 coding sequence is TGTGCCAGCAGCTTGCTGGGTCAGGGGGCAGGTCAGCCCCAGCATTTT. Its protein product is CASSLLGQGAGQPQHF.

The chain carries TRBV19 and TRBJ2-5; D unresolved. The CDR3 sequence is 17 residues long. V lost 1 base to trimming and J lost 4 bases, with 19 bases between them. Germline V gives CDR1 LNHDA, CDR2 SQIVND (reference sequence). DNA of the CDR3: TGTGCCAGTAGTATAGCCCCCGGGCGCCCTACACGAGAGACCCAGTACTTC. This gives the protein CASSIAPGRPTRETQYF. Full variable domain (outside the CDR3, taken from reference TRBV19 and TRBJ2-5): DGGITQSPKYLFRKEGQNVTLSCEQNLNHDAMYWYRQDPGQGLRLIYYSQIVNDFQKGDIAEGYSVSREKKESFPLTVTSAQKNPTAFYLCASSIAPGRPTRETQYFGPGTRLLVL.

CDR3 DNA: TGTGCCAGCAGCTTAGAGGGCTCAGATACGCAGTATTTT. This encodes CASSLEGSDTQYF. The chain combines TRBV7-3 with TRBJ2-3; D possibly corresponds to TRBD2 (5 bases). This CDR3 contains 13 residues. The V gene lost 2 bases and the J gene lost 4 bases, with 7 bases spanning the gap. CDR1 and CDR2 (germline): SGHTA, FQGTGA.

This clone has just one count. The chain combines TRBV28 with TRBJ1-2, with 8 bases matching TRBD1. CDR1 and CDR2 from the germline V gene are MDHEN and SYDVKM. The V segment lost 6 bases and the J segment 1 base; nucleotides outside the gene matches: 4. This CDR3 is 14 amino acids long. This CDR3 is CASRQQGVNYGYTF. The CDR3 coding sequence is TGTGCCAGCAGGCAACAGGGGGTTAACTATGGCTACACCTTC.

The CDR3 DNA is TGTGCCAGCTCAGCCACTCTAAGCACAGATACGCAGTATTTT. Protein: CASSATLSTDTQYF. The J gene is TRBJ2-3, the V gene TRBV18, with unresolved D. This CDR3 contains 14 residues. The V gene lost 5 bases and the J gene lost 0 bases, with 9 bases spanning the gap. CDR1 KGHSH and CDR2 LQKENI come from the germline V gene.

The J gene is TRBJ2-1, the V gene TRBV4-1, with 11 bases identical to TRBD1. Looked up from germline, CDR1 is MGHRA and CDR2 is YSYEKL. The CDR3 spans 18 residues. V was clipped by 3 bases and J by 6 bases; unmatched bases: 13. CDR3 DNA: TGCGCCAGCAGCCAGCTCCAAGTCCGGGACAGGGGGATCAATGAGCAGTTCTTC. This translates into CASSQLQVRDRGINEQFF.

CDR3 nucleotide sequence: TGTGCCAGCAGCCACGGGTGGGAAGAGACCCAGTACTTC. Its translation: CASSHGWEETQYF. This chain connects TRBV7-2 to TRBJ2-5; D not resolved. The germline gives CDR1 SGHTA, CDR2 FQGNSA. Trimming cost V 5 bases and J 3 bases, with 10 bases left between them. CDR3 length equals 13 residues.

CDR3 DNA: TGTGCCAGCAGCACGGGACAGTACGAGCAGTACTTC. Residues: CASSTGQYEQYF. V is TRBV5-6 and J is TRBJ2-5, with 7 bases identical to TRBD1. TRBJ2-7 explains the end of the DNA better; the J call may be wrong. Per the germline V gene, CDR1 is SGHDT and CDR2 is YYEEEE. This CDR3 is built from 12 residues.